The rows below give T cell receptor beta chains drawn from one sample of a study of cytomegalovirus exposure and HLA in healthy donors. Some clones are missing from TCRdb's copy, which holds only in-frame ones; the method was immunoSEQ multiplex PCR. The table shows around 130,000 clones, with around 80% occurring only once. Input material: PBMCs. These receptors originate from a woman between 45 and 60 years old in good health and CMV-seronegative. Both conserved end residues are part of each CDR3. The D gene is left open where the match is weak.

D gene,V gene,J gene,CDR3 protein
NA,TRBV25-1,TRBJ1-1,CASSDGVLNTEAFF
NA,TRBV4-1,TRBJ2-2,CASSQTGGELFF
TRBD2,TRBV7-9,TRBJ2-3,CATPKPGGTQYF
TRBD2,TRBV4-3,TRBJ2-1,CASSQASGRASYNEQFF
TRBD1,TRBV27,TRBJ2-7,CASSLVGQGSYEQYF
NA,TRBV19,TRBJ2-7,CASSIATGGIGAEQYF
NA,TRBV13,TRBJ2-1,CASSPRGASSYNEQFF
NA,TRBV4-2,TRBJ2-7,CASSHEKGGSEQYF
NA,TRBV7-8,TRBJ1-1,CASSSGHGRSSEAFF
TRBD2,TRBV30,TRBJ2-5,CAWTSGRRQETQYF
TRBD1,TRBV30,TRBJ1-2,CAWSVRTGGNYGYTF
NA,TRBV7-2,TRBJ2-1,CASRRGNEQFF
NA,TRBV28,TRBJ2-7,CASTPTEGGPNEQYF
TRBD2,TRBV9,TRBJ2-1,CASTGLTSGRAMHNEQFF
TRBD1,TRBV5-4,TRBJ1-2,CASSLARQGYGYTF
TRBD2,TRBV19,TRBJ2-3,CASTRGTSGGPSTDTQYF
NA,TRBV4-2,TRBJ2-5,CASSQSPGSQETQYF
NA,TRBV19,TRBJ2-5,CASSIMETQYF
TRBD1,TRBV5-1,TRBJ1-5,CASSLGDRGDQPQHF
TRBD1,TRBV5-4,TRBJ1-2,CASSLGDRVYGYTF
TRBD2,TRBV6-1,TRBJ2-1,CASSERLLAGQNEQFF
TRBD2,TRBV4-3,TRBJ2-1,CASSRTGTSADNEQFF
NA,TRBV7-7,TRBJ1-2,CASSFRDTPNYGYTF
TRBD1,TRBV19,TRBJ2-2,CASTVAQGAGELFF
NA,TRBV11-3,TRBJ2-1,CASSLEGGGSGNEQFF
NA,TRBV11-3,TRBJ2-1,CASSLEGGRAYNEQFF
NA,TRBV19,TRBJ2-2,CASSITRNTGELFF
NA,TRBV5-1,TRBJ2-2,CASSLAAPGRTYTGELFF
NA,TRBV4-1,TRBJ2-7,CASRKIGGTYEQYF
NA,TRBV7-2,TRBJ1-2,CASSLGRQNYGYTF
TRBD2,TRBV4-1,TRBJ2-1,CASSRPGLAGSYQQFF
NA,TRBV7-3,TRBJ1-2,CASSLTPGYGYTF
NA,TRBV28,TRBJ1-1,CASSLTGNTEAFF
NA,TRBV7-3,TRBJ2-1,CASSDGWNEQFF
TRBD2,TRBV4-3,TRBJ2-7,CASSPGTSMYEQYF
NA,TRBV28,TRBJ2-7,CASSESAISNYEQYF
NA,TRBV18,TRBJ1-5,CASSPGGGNQPQNF
TRBD1,TRBV7-3,TRBJ1-1,CASRRDSKSGTEAFF
NA,TRBV29-1,TRBJ1-2,CSVYSINYGYTF
TRBD2,TRBV10-3,TRBJ2-3,CATRTGGYTDTQYF
TRBD1,TRBV28,TRBJ2-7,CASSSDREPYEQYF
TRBD2,TRBV4-1,TRBJ2-1,CASSQDSSGRWDEQFF
NA,TRBV2,TRBJ2-6,CASKLAHSGANVLTF
TRBD1,TRBV5-1,TRBJ1-5,CASSLGGTGPQPQNF
NA,TRBV7-9,TRBJ1-3,CASSFITGLDGNTIYF
NA,TRBV27,TRBJ2-2,CASSTGINTGELFF
TRBD2,TRBV6-5,TRBJ2-1,CASSYSGGRGLREQFF
NA,TRBV5-1,TRBJ1-1,CASSLQAATEAFF
NA,TRBV27,TRBJ1-2,CASSLSAGVRGYTF
TRBD1,TRBV4-2,TRBJ1-1,CASSYSGTGPTEAFF
TRBD1,TRBV2,TRBJ2-3,CASSYRGPGTDTQYF
TRBD1,TRBV28,TRBJ1-2,CASSLSGQGYGYTF
TRBD1,TRBV2,TRBJ1-1,CASSVTGGWMNTEAFF
NA,TRBV7-6,TRBJ2-3,CASSLRADTQYF
TRBD1,TRBV18,TRBJ2-1,CASSPRQGAHNEQFF
TRBD2,TRBV9,TRBJ2-1,CASSVGTSGSLDEQFF
NA,TRBV27,TRBJ2-1,CASSITDSASGSYNEQFF
TRBD1,TRBV27,TRBJ2-7,CASRDRTYEQYF
NA,TRBV2,TRBJ2-2,CASNRGDGAGELFF
NA,TRBV6-1,TRBJ2-7,CASSEDRRTEYF